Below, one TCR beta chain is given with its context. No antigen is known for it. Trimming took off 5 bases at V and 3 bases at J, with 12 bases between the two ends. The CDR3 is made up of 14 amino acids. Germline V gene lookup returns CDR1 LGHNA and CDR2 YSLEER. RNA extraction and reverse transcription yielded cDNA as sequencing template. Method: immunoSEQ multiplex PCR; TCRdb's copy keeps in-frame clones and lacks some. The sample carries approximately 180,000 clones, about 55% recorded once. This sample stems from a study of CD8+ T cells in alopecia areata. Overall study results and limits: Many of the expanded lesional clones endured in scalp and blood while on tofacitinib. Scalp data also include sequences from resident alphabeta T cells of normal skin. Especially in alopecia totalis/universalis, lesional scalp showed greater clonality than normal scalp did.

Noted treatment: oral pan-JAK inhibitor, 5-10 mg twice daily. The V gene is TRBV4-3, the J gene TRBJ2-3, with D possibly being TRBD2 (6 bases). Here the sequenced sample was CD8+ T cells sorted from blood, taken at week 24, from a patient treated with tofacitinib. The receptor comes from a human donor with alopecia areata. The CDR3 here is CASSTSGTTDTQYF. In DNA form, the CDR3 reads TGCGCCAGCAGCACATCCGGGACTACAGATACGCAGTATTTT.